This TCR beta chain was documented in a study of response to subunit inactivated influenza vaccine. In this sample, this clonotype turned up a few times. Its target is unknown. This CDR3 has 13 amino acids. Germline V gene lookup returns CDR1 DFQATT and CDR2 SNEGSKA (reference sequence). The J segment lost 6 bases and the V segment lost 2 bases, leaving 3 bases of the junction unmatched. Study-wide results and limits: T cells newly recruited by each seasonal influenza vaccination are few, the authors suggested.

Via MiXCR, TCRdb re-called the RT-PCR reads, giving one row per CDR3 protein. This table has roughly 790,000 distinct CDR3 sequences, around 21% appearing once. Here the sequenced sample was PBMCs from blood, taken about 5 days after vaccination. The TCR sequence derives from a man between 50 and 59 years old who received an inactivated influenza vaccine. The chain joins TRBV20-1 to TRBJ2-1, with 8 bases that match TRBD2. The CDR3 sequence is CSARPRGGNEQFF. As DNA, the CDR3 is TGCAGTGCTAGACCTCGGGGGGGCAATGAGCAGTTCTTC.